Below are 11 T cell receptor beta chains sequenced from a single sample in a study of T cells in tuberculosis listed by TCRdb under 2018. Libraries were prepared through the immunoSEQ multiplex PCR assay. TCRdb holds this immuneACCESS table with in-frame rearrangements only. Some clones are missing; in checked studies, unresolved V genes explain under half, and the rest has no known cause. This sample is represented by fewer than 40,000 clones; around 97% of them were singletons. Approximately 6.3% of the sample lies in the top ten. Sequenced sample: PBMCs. The origin of the receptors is a donor aged 10 to 29 with latent tuberculosis or without tuberculosis infection.

The gene calls are TRBV5-6 and TRBJ2-7; D possibly corresponds to TRBD2 (5 bases). V was clipped by 0 bases and J by 3 bases, with 10 bases between them. From germline, CDR1 is SGHDT and CDR2 YYEEEE. The CDR3 is 14 residues long. In DNA form, the CDR3 reads TGTGCCAGCAGCTTGGCGCGGGTCAGCTACGAGCAGTACTTC. Translating gives CASSLARVSYEQYF.

The chain employs TRBV5-3 and TRBJ1-5; a possible D gene is TRBD1 (6 bases). TRBV5-3 is labeled an ORF, and its function is uncertain. The CDR3 has 14 amino acids. V dropped 1 base and J dropped 6 bases, with 11 bases sitting between them. The CDR3 sequence is CARSLRGGLQPQHF. CDR3 in DNA: TGTGCCAGAAGCTTGAGGGGGGGCCTTCAGCCCCAGCATTTT.

The chain uses TRBV7-3 and TRBJ2-7, with TRBD1 matching 8 bases. Germline V gene data show CDR1 as SGHTA and CDR2 as FQGTGA. With 5 bases clipped from V and 6 bases from J, the junction kept 9 bases outside the gene matches. The CDR3 consists of 14 residues. CDR3 protein: CASSPQGGFSEQYF. The CDR3 bases are TGTGCCAGCAGCCCACAGGGGGGCTTTTCCGAGCAGTACTTC.

The genes are TRBV27 and TRBJ2-1; 13 bases line up with TRBD2. In germline, CDR1 is MNHEY, CDR2 SMNVEV (reference sequence). V dropped 7 bases and J dropped 7; count of bases not matched to a gene: 10. The CDR3 is 16 amino acids. CDR3 loop: CASIGTSGNFSNEQFF. CDR3 in DNA: TGTGCCAGCATCGGGACTAGCGGGAATTTTTCGAATGAGCAGTTCTTC.

The chain recombines TRBV2 with TRBJ1-5; 8 nucleotides agree with TRBD1. Per the germline V gene, CDR1 is SNHLY and CDR2 is FYNNEI. This CDR3 region has 15 residues. After removal of 6 bases from V and 4 bases from J, the junction contained 8 bases not matched to a gene. The CDR3 DNA follows: TGTGCCAGCAGCCCTGCAGGGGGCAGAAATCAGCCCCAGCATTTT. Its translation is CASSPAGGRNQPQHF. Looking up the rest from reference TRBV2 and TRBJ1-5 gives the full variable domain: EPEVTQTPSHQVTQMGQEVILRCVPISNHLYFYWYRQILGQKVEFLVSFYNNEISEKSEIFDDQFSVERPDGSNFTLKIRSTKLEDSAMYFCASSPAGGRNQPQHFGDGTRLSIL.

V gene TRBV7-3 combines with J gene TRBJ2-7, with 8 positions matching TRBD1. The germline gives CDR1 SGHTA, CDR2 FQGTGA. The ends lost 1 base at V and 0 bases at J; junction bases unmatched: 26. This CDR3 has 23 residues. The CDR3 protein is CASSLRSTGLGWTGIKSSYEQYF. The CDR3 DNA reads TGTGCCAGCAGCTTAAGGAGTACGGGACTGGGATGGACAGGGATAAAAAGCTCCTACGAGCAGTACTTC.

This chain links TRBV7-7 with TRBJ2-7; tentative D call: TRBD2 (6 bases). Germline values: CDR1 SSHAT, CDR2 FNYEAQ (reference sequence). CDR3 length: 13 amino acids. V was cut by 4 bases and J by 6 bases, with 13 bases left in between. CDR3 coding DNA: TGTGCCAGCAGCTCCGGGGGTTACGGCGAGCAGTACTTC. Translated: CASSSGGYGEQYF.

This chain joins TRBV4-1 and TRBJ1-2; 8 bases agree with TRBD1. Losses at the gene ends were 2 bases for V and 3 bases for J; bases not matched to a gene: 8. The CDR3 covers 16 residues. CDR1 and CDR2 from the germline V gene are MGHRA and YSYEKL. CDR3 bases: TGCGCCAGCAGCCAACCTTCCAGGGGGCAGGACTATGGCTACACCTTC. Translating gives CASSQPSRGQDYGYTF.

The gene calls are TRBV5-8 and TRBJ2-7; D not resolved. Germline-derived CDR1 and CDR2 are SGHTS and YDEGEE. The CDR3 has 13 amino acids. Trimming left V 6 bases short and J 3 bases short, with 13 bases between. The CDR3 DNA sequence: TGTGCCAGCACCCTTAGACGGAGCTACGAGCAGTACTTC. Residues: CASTLRRSYEQYF.

This chain joins TRBV2 and TRBJ1-2; TRBD1 agrees at 7 bases. Trimming took 2 bases from V and 4 from J; bases not matched to a gene: 10. Germline V gene sequence: CDR1 SNHLY, CDR2 FYNNEI. The CDR3 is 16 residues long. The CDR3 nucleotides read TGTGCCAGCAGTGAATCCAGACAGGGACCCTTCTATGGCTACACCTTC. Protein sequence: CASSESRQGPFYGYTF. Complete variable domain (other parts from reference TRBV2 and TRBJ1-2): EPEVTQTPSHQVTQMGQEVILRCVPISNHLYFYWYRQILGQKVEFLVSFYNNEISEKSEIFDDQFSVERPDGSNFTLKIRSTKLEDSAMYFCASSESRQGPFYGYTFGSGTRLTVV.

The gene calls are TRBV6-6 and TRBJ2-7, with TRBD1 matching over 7 bases. The CDR3 sequence is 14 residues long. Germline V gene sequence: CDR1 MNHNY, CDR2 SVGAGI (reference sequence). J gave up 3 bases and V 5 bases, and 7 bases lay outside the gene matches. As DNA, the CDR3 is TGTGCCAGCAGTCCACAGGGGATCGGCTACGAGCAGTACTTC. Translation: CASSPQGIGYEQYF.